This passage covers 13 T cell receptor beta chains from one sample sequenced in a study of blood T cell repertoires in COVID-19. This table comes from immunoSEQ multiplex PCR, and its TCRdb copy is limited to in-frame clones, with some not included. There are approximately 320,000 clones in the sample; about nine tenths occur only once, and around 10% lies in the top ten. Material for sequencing was PBMCs or T cells enriched from blood (not recorded which). These TCRs come from a woman between 18 and 30 years old who had recovered from COVID-19.

This chain uses TRBV9 with TRBJ2-1; 9 bases fit TRBD2. Germline trimming cut 0 bases from V and 0 bases from J; bases unmatched to any gene: 10. The length of the CDR3 is 19 residues. Germline V CDR1 and CDR2: SGDLS, YYNGEE. CDR3 coding DNA: TGTGCCAGCAGCGTAGCTCTGACTAGCGGTTCGAGCTCCTACAATGAGCAGTTCTTC. Translating it yields CASSVALTSGSSSYNEQFF.

This chain joins TRBV10-1 and TRBJ2-7; 13 bases are a match to TRBD2. Looked up from germline, CDR1 is WNHNN and CDR2 is SYGVQD (reference sequence). This CDR3 is built from 21 residues. The junction had 21 bases not matched to a gene; V was cut back by 1 base and J by 6 bases. CDR3 DNA: TGCGCCAGCAGTGAGTTGAGCGGGACTAGCGGGAAAAAGGGTTGGGTCGCCGAGCAGTACTTC. As protein: CASSELSGTSGKKGWVAEQYF.

CDR3 sequence reads: CASSPVSSSYEQYF. The DNA for the CDR3 is TGTGCCAGCAGCCCGGTATCAAGCTCCTACGAGCAGTACTTC. The chain links TRBV3-1 (or the pseudogene TRBV3-2) to TRBJ2-7; D gene ambiguous. Per the germline V gene, CDR1 is LGHDT and CDR2 is YNNKEL (reference sequence). The CDR3 spans 14 residues. Trimming shortened V by 4 bases and J by 0 bases, and 10 bases separated the two germline ends.

The chain employs TRBV7-9 and TRBJ1-1; 7 bases map to TRBD1. This CDR3 region has 15 residues. CDR1 is SEHNR, CDR2 FQNEAQ, per germline (reference sequence). Trimming took 5 bases from V and 3 from J; bases not matched to a gene: 9. Written as DNA, the CDR3 is TGTGCCAGCAGCACCGGGACAGTTTGGTACACTGAAGCTTTCTTT. This gives the protein CASSTGTVWYTEAFF.

This chain connects TRBV5-1 to TRBJ1-4, with TRBD1 matching 8 bases. J lost 4 bases, V lost 4 bases, and 9 bases had no gene match. Germline assignment: CDR1 SGHRS and CDR2 YFSETQ. This CDR3 is 16 amino acids long. CDR3 sequence (DNA): TGCGCCAGCAGCCTCGATGGACAGGGCAATAATGAAAAACTGTTTTTT. Amino acids: CASSLDGQGNNEKLFF. Filled out from reference TRBV5-1 and TRBJ1-4, the complete variable domain reads KAGVTQTPRYLIKTRGQQVTLSCSPISGHRSVSWYQQTPGQGLQFLFEYFSETQRNKGNFPGRFSGRQFSNSRSEMNVSTLELGDSALYLCASSLDGQGNNEKLFFGSGTQLSVL.

The chain is built from TRBV28 and TRBJ2-7, with 7 nucleotides matching TRBD1. The CDR3 runs 12 residues. CDR1 MDHEN and CDR2 SYDVKM come from the germline V gene. Trimming took 4 bases from V and 6 from J; bases not matched to a gene: 3. The CDR3 DNA reads TGTGCCAGCAGTTACAGGGGAATCGAGCAGTACTTC. It codes for CASSYRGIEQYF.

The rearrangement links TRBV24-1 to TRBJ2-6; TRBD1 aligns across 8 bases. Germline assignment: CDR1 KGHDR and CDR2 SFDVKD. Trimming at V came to 2 bases and at J to 3 bases, leaving 11 bases not matched to a gene. The CDR3 covers 19 residues. The CDR3 bases are TGTGCCACCAGTGATTCCTACGGGCAGGGGGCAAGTGGGGCCAACGTCCTGACTTTC. Translated, it gives CATSDSYGQGASGANVLTF.

CDR3 sequence: CASSFGAIRQETQYF. The CDR3 DNA is TGTGCCAGCAGTTTTGGGGCTATAAGACAAGAGACCCAGTACTTC. The chain joins TRBV28 to TRBJ2-5; maybe TRBD1 (5 bases). CDR1 is MDHEN, CDR2 SYDVKM, per germline. V was shortened by 3 bases and J by 2 bases, with 13 bases between the two germline ends. The CDR3 length is 15 residues.

CDR3 sequence: CSVGQYSYGYTF. As DNA, the CDR3 is TGCAGCGTCGGACAGTATTCCTATGGCTACACCTTC. The chain combines TRBV29-1 with TRBJ1-2; perhaps TRBD1 as D (6 bases). Germline V CDR1 and CDR2: SQVTM, ANQGSEA. Trimming left V 6 bases short and J 4 bases short, with 12 bases between. There are 12 residues in the CDR3. The full variable domain, in which reference TRBV29-1 and TRBJ1-2 provide the parts outside the CDR3, is SAVISQKPSRDICQRGTSLTIQCQVDSQVTMMFWYRQQPGQSLTLIATANQGSEATYESGFVIDKFPISRPNLTFSTLTVSNMSPEDSSIYLCSVGQYSYGYTFGSGTRLTVV.

The rearrangement joins TRBV7-9 to TRBJ2-7, with 7 bases fitting TRBD1. V lost 6 bases, J lost 4 bases, and 3 bases stayed unmatched. The CDR3 covers 12 residues. Looked up from germline, CDR1 is SEHNR and CDR2 is FQNEAQ (reference sequence). The CDR3 protein is CASSAQGYEQYF. CDR3 DNA sequence: TGTGCCAGCAGTGCACAGGGGTACGAGCAGTACTTC.

The chain employs TRBV7-6 and TRBJ1-5; D remains ambiguous. The CDR3 is 13 residues long. CDR1 SGHVS and CDR2 FNYEAQ come from the germline V gene. V was clipped by 4 bases and J by 3 bases, with 7 bases between them. The CDR3 DNA sequence: TGTGCCAGCAGCTCGCAGGACAATCAGCCCCAGCATTTT. Protein sequence: CASSSQDNQPQHF.

This clone was counted once. DNA for the CDR3: TGTGCCACCAGCAGAGTGGACTGGGACAATGAGCAGTTCTTC. Protein product: CATSRVDWDNEQFF. The chain recombines TRBV15 with TRBJ2-1; a weak D match, TRBD2 (5 bases). The V gene's germline CDR1 is LNHNV and CDR2 YYDKDF (reference sequence). The V and J ends lost 1 base and 5 bases respectively, with 9 bases between them. The CDR3 totals 14 residues.

This rearrangement joins TRBV27 to TRBJ2-5; a weak D match, TRBD1 (6 bases). Germline V lookup: CDR1 MNHEY, CDR2 SMNVEV (reference sequence). V dropped 0 bases and J dropped 2 bases, with 10 bases sitting between them. The CDR3 sequence is 15 residues long. The CDR3 nucleotides read TGTGCCAGCAGTTTATCCTCACAGGGACAAGAGACCCAGTACTTC. Amino acids: CASSLSSQGQETQYF.